This passage covers 2 T cell receptor beta chains from one sample sequenced in a study of T cells after yellow fever vaccination. TCRdb re-called the 5' RACE reads through MiXCR, storing one row per CDR3 protein. In the table there are tens of thousands of distinct CDR3 sequences, roughly 7.4% of which are singletons. Source: CD8+ T cells sorted from PBMCs, taken less than 16 days after the first yellow fever vaccination. These receptor sequences come from a young man who received the YFV17D yellow fever vaccine.

In this sample, this clonotype turned up many times. The rearrangement joins TRBV4-2 to TRBJ2-7, with 8 bases identical to TRBD1. Germline V gene data show CDR1 as LGHNA and CDR2 as YNFKEQ. The V gene end was trimmed by 1 base and the J gene end by 4 bases; junction bases not matched to a gene: 9. CDR3 length: 16 amino acids. CDR3 protein: CASSQGRRQGLYEQYF. CDR3 in DNA: TGTGCCAGCAGCCAAGGTCGACGACAGGGGTTATACGAGCAGTACTTC.

The J gene is TRBJ2-1, the V gene TRBV4-1, with D perhaps being TRBD1 or TRBD2 (5 bases each). The CDR3 consists of 16 residues. Trimming left V 2 bases short and J 5 bases short, with 16 bases between. Germline CDR1 reads MGHRA; CDR2 reads YSYEKL. CDR3 nucleotides: TGCGCCAGCAGCCAATTCACCCGTCTGGGGGACAATGAGCAGTTCTTC. Translation gives CASSQFTRLGDNEQFF.